The 8 T cell receptor beta chains reported below all come from one sample, sequenced in a study of shared clonotypes between healthy human individuals. Naive CD8 cells lacked CD45RO, underwent positive selection for CCR7 and left out terminally differentiated effector memory CD45RA+ cells. Using immunoSEQ multiplex PCR, the repertoire was profiled, and TCRdb retains in-frame clones only, with some absent. The data hold about 2.1 million clones, with about 93% observed a single time. The specimen was naive CD8+ T cells from PBMCs. Receptors originate from a man between 18 and 35 years old in good health. Some clones in this sample may be carry-over from other donors' samples.

Here the CDR3 DNA reads TGTGCCAGCAGCCCCGGAGGAGCGGGAGGGCCCGTGAAGGGCGAGCAGTACTTC. Translating it yields CASSPGGAGGPVKGEQYF. The chain uses TRBV5-6 and TRBJ2-7; 10 nucleotides agree with TRBD2. With V trimmed by 4 bases and J by 6 bases, 19 bases remained unmatched. The CDR3 loop spans 18 amino acids. Germline V gene lookup returns CDR1 SGHDT and CDR2 YYEEEE.

The chain combines TRBV5-1 with TRBJ2-7; the match to TRBD2 covers 10 bases. Germline loops: CDR1 SGHRS, CDR2 YFSETQ. The CDR3 runs 13 residues. J gave up 3 bases and V 4 bases, and 1 base lay outside the gene matches. The CDR3 here is CASSPSGGYEQYF. CDR3 sequence (DNA): TGCGCCAGCAGCCCTAGCGGGGGCTACGAGCAGTACTTC.

This clone is a singleton in its sample. The chain combines TRBV11-2 with TRBJ2-7; TRBD1 agrees at 9 bases. The J segment lost 7 bases and the V segment lost 5 bases, leaving 12 bases of the junction unmatched. CDR1 SGHAT and CDR2 FQNNGV come from the germline V gene. The CDR3 has 15 amino acids. The CDR3 bases are TGTGCCAGCAGCCAGAGACAACAGGGGGCTGAGGAGCAGTACTTC. Amino acid sequence: CASSQRQQGAEEQYF.

This chain links TRBV2 with TRBJ2-2, with D possibly being TRBD2 (5 bases). Per the germline V gene, CDR1 is SNHLY and CDR2 is FYNNEI. The CDR3 consists of 14 residues. V was trimmed by 1 base and J by 6 bases, leaving 9 bases between them. CDR3 sequence reads: CASSEVGVAGELFF. Written as DNA, the CDR3 is TGTGCCAGCAGTGAAGTGGGAGTGGCCGGGGAGCTGTTTTTT.

This rearrangement joins TRBV5-6 to TRBJ2-7; 9 bases are a match to TRBD1. V shed 0 bases, J shed 5 bases, and the junction held 6 bases outside the gene matches. The CDR3 spans 15 residues. The V gene's germline CDR1 is SGHDT and CDR2 YYEEEE. The CDR3 DNA reads as TGTGCCAGCAGCTTGGCTCGGACAGGGGCCCACGAGCAGTACTTC. Translating it yields CASSLARTGAHEQYF. Full variable domain (remainder filled in from reference TRBV5-6 and TRBJ2-7): DAGVTQSPTHLIKTRGQQVTLRCSPKSGHDTVSWYQQALGQGPQFIFQYYEEEERQRGNFPDRFSGHQFPNYSSELNVNALLLGDSALYLCASSLARTGAHEQYFGPGTRLTVT.

This clone appeared once. For the CDR3, the DNA is TGTGCCAGCTCACCGAGGACTAGCGGGAGGTACCAAGAGACCCAGTACTTC. Encoded protein: CASSPRTSGRYQETQYF. This chain connects TRBV18 to TRBJ2-5; 14 nucleotides align to TRBD2. This CDR3 region has 17 residues. The junction had 3 bases not matched to a gene; V was cut back by 3 bases and J by 0 bases. Germline V gene sequence: CDR1 KGHSH, CDR2 LQKENI.

CDR3: CASSNYNEQFF. DNA for the CDR3: TGTGCCAGTAGTAACTACAATGAGCAGTTCTTC. This chain connects TRBV19 to TRBJ2-1; D is undetermined. Per germline, CDR1 LNHDA and CDR2 SQIVND (reference sequence). The CDR3 spans 11 residues. Trimming took off 4 bases at V and 3 bases at J, with 1 base between the two ends. Full variable domain (missing parts from reference TRBV19 and TRBJ2-1): DGGITQSPKYLFRKEGQNVTLSCEQNLNHDAMYWYRQDPGQGLRLIYYSQIVNDFQKGDIAEGYSVSREKKESFPLTVTSAQKNPTAFYLCASSNYNEQFFGPGTRLTVL.

This rearrangement joins TRBV7-6 to TRBJ2-1, with a weak D call TRBD2 (5 bases). CDR1 SGHVS and CDR2 FNYEAQ come from the germline V gene. The CDR3 is 13 residues long. V was trimmed by 6 bases and J by 9 bases, leaving 15 bases between them. The CDR3 spells CASSRDPDSEQFF. For the CDR3, the DNA is TGTGCCAGCAGTCGAGACCCGGACTCTGAGCAGTTCTTC.